This paragraph covers one TCR beta chain sequence. The sample comes from a study of shared clonotypes between healthy human individuals. Assay used: immunoSEQ multiplex PCR; TCRdb lists only in-frame clones, some missing. The sample records approximately 1.1 million clones, roughly 74% being singletons. Losses at the gene ends were 2 bases for V and 7 bases for J; bases not matched to a gene: 6. Germline values: CDR1 SGHAT, CDR2 FQNNGV. CDR3 size: 15 residues. The sequenced sample was memory CD4+ T cells from PBMCs. As to subset: CD45RA-negative fraction. This receptor was taken from a man younger than 35 in good health. Some clones in this sample may be carry-over from other donors' samples. The chain is built from TRBV11-2 and TRBJ2-7, with 12 bases identical to TRBD1. The CDR3 here is CASSLTGTGGQEQYF. The CDR3 bases are TGTGCCAGCAGCTTAACCGGGACAGGGGGCCAGGAGCAGTACTTC.